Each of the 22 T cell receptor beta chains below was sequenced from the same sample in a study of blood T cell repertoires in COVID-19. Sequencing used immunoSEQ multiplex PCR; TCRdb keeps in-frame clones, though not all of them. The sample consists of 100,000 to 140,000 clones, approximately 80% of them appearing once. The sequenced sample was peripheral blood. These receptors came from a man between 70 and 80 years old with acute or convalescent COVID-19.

CDR3 region: CASSPDRAGEAFF. The CDR3 DNA follows: TGTGCCAGCTCACCAGACAGGGCCGGTGAAGCTTTCTTT. The rearrangement joins TRBV18 to TRBJ1-1, with 7 nucleotides matching TRBD1. Germline CDR1 KGHSH, CDR2 LQKENI. The CDR3 runs to 13 residues. Losses at the gene ends were 2 bases for V and 7 bases for J; bases not matched to a gene: 4.

CDR3 nucleotides: TGTGCCAGCAGCGTAAGGGGGACCGGGGAGCTGTTTTTT. This codes for CASSVRGTGELFF. The chain joins TRBV9 to TRBJ2-2; tentative D call: TRBD1 (6 bases). Germline CDR1 SGDLS, CDR2 YYNGEE. The V end lost 1 base, the J end lost 5 bases, and 6 bases lay between the germline ends. CDR3 size: 13 residues. Variable domain in full (rest from reference TRBV9 and TRBJ2-2): DSGVTQTPKHLITATGQRVTLRCSPRSGDLSVYWYQQSLDQGLQFLIQYYNGEERAKGNILERFSAQQFPDLHSELNLSSLELGDSALYFCASSVRGTGELFFGEGSRLTVL.

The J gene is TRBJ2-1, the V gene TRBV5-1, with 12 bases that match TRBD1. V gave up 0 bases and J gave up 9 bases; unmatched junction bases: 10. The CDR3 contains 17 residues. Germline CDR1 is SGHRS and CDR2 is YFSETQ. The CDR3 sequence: CASSLVPPGQGAGEQFF. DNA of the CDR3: TGCGCCAGCAGCTTGGTGCCCCCGGGACAGGGGGCCGGTGAGCAGTTCTTC. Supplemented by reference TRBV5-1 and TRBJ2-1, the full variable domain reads KAGVTQTPRYLIKTRGQQVTLSCSPISGHRSVSWYQQTPGQGLQFLFEYFSETQRNKGNFPGRFSGRQFSNSRSEMNVSTLELGDSALYLCASSLVPPGQGAGEQFFGPGTRLTVL.

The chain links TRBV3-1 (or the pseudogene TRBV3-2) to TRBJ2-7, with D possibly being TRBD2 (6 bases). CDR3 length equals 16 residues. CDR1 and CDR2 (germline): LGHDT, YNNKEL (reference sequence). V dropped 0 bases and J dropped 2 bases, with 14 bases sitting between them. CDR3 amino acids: CASSQDLVSGAYEQYF. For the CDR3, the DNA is TGTGCCAGCAGCCAAGATCTCGTGTCGGGAGCCTACGAGCAGTACTTC.

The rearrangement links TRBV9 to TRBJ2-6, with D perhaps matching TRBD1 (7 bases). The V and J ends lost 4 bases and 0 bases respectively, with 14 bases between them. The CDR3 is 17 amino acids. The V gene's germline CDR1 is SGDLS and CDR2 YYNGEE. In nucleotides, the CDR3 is TGTGCCAGCAGCACAGGGGCGGGGCTCTCTGGGGCCAACGTCCTGACTTTC. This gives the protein CASSTGAGLSGANVLTF.

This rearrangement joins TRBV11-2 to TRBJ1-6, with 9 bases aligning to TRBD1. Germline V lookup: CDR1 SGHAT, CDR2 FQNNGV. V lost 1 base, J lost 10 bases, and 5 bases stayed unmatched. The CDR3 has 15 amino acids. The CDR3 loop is CASSLGTGEGSPLHF. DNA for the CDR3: TGTGCCAGCAGCTTAGGGACAGGGGAGGGATCACCCCTCCACTTT.

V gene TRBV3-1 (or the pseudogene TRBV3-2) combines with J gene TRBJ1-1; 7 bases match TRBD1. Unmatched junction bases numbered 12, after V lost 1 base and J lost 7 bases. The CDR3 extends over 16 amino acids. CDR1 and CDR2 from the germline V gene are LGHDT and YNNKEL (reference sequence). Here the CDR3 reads CASSQVGQVKGSEAFF. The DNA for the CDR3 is TGTGCCAGCAGCCAAGTAGGACAGGTTAAAGGCAGTGAAGCTTTCTTT.

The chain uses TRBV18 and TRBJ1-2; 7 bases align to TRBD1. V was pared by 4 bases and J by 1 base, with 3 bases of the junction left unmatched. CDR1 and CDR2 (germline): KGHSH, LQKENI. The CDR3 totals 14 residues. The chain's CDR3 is CASSRTGDNYGYTF. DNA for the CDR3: TGTGCCAGCTCACGTACAGGGGATAACTATGGCTACACCTTC.

This CDR3 is CASRYLLAGVQETQYF. The CDR3 DNA is TGTGCCAGCAGGTACCTTCTAGCGGGGGTCCAAGAGACCCAGTACTTC. The V and J genes are TRBV2 and TRBJ2-5; 10 bases align to TRBD2. The CDR3 is made up of 16 amino acids. Germline V gives CDR1 SNHLY, CDR2 FYNNEI. V gave up 6 bases and J gave up 1 base; unmatched junction bases: 8.

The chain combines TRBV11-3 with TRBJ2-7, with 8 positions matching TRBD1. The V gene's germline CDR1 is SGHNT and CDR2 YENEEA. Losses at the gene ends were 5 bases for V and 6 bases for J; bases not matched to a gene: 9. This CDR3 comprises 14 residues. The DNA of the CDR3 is TGTGCCAGCAGCACGAGACAGGGGAACGGCGAGCAGTACTTC. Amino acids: CASSTRQGNGEQYF.

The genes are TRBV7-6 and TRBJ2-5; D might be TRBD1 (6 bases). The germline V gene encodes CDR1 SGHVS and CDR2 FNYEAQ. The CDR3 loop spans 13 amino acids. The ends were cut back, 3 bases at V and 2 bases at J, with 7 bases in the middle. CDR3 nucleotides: TGTGCCAGCAGCTTGGACAGACAAGAGACCCAGTACTTC. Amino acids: CASSLDRQETQYF.

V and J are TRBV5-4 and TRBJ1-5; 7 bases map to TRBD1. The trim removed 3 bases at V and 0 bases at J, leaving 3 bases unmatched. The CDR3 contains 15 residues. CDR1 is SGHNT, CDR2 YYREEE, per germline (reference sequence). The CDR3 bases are TGTGCCAGCAGCTCGCAGGGGGTTAGCAATCAGCCCCAGCATTTT. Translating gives CASSSQGVSNQPQHF.

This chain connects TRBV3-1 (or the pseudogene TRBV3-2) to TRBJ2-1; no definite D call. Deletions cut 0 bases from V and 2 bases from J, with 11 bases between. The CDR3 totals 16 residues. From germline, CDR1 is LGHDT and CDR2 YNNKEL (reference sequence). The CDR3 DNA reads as TGTGCCAGCAGCCAAGATCGACTTCCACCCTACAATGAGCAGTTCTTC. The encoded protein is CASSQDRLPPYNEQFF.

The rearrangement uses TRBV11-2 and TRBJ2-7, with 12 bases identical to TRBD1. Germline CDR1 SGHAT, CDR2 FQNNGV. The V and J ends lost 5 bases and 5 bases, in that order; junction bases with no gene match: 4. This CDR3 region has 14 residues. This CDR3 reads CASSGGQGANEQYF. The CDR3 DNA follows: TGTGCCAGCAGCGGGGGACAGGGGGCCAACGAGCAGTACTTC.

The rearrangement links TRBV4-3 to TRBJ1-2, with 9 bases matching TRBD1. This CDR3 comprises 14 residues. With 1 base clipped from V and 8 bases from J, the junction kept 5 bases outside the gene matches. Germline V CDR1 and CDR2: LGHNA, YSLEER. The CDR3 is CASSQVDRGNGYTF. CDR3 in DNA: TGCGCCAGCAGCCAAGTTGACAGGGGGAACGGCTACACCTTC.

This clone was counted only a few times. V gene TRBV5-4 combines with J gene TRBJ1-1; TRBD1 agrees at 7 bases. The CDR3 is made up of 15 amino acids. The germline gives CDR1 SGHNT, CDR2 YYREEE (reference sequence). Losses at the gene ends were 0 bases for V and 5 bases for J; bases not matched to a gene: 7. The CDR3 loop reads CASSLGTDRVTEAFF. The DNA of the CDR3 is TGTGCCAGCAGCTTGGGTACTGACAGGGTTACTGAAGCTTTCTTT.

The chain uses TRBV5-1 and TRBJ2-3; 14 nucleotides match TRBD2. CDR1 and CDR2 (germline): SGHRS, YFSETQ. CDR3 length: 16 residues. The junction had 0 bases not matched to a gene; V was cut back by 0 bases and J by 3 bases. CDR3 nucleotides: TGCGCCAGCAGCTTGGGACTAGCGGGGGGGACAGATACGCAGTATTTT. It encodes CASSLGLAGGTDTQYF. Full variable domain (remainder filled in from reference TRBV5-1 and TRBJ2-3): KAGVTQTPRYLIKTRGQQVTLSCSPISGHRSVSWYQQTPGQGLQFLFEYFSETQRNKGNFPGRFSGRQFSNSRSEMNVSTLELGDSALYLCASSLGLAGGTDTQYFGPGTRLTVL.

In nucleotides, the CDR3 is TGTGCCAGCAGCCGGGGTCAGGACACCGGGGAGCTGTTTTTT. Encoded protein: CASSRGQDTGELFF. V usage is TRBV7-3 and J usage is TRBJ2-2, with D possibly being TRBD2 (5 bases). The V end was cut by 5 bases, the J end by 3 bases, with 10 bases between. Germline lookup yields CDR1 SGHTA and CDR2 FQGTGA. This CDR3 has 14 amino acids.

Here the CDR3 reads CASSEVRLGDGAGELFF. CDR3 sequence (DNA): TGTGCCAGCAGTGAAGTCCGACTAGGGGACGGGGCCGGGGAGCTGTTTTTT. The V and J genes are TRBV2 and TRBJ2-2, with a tentative D call TRBD2 (6 bases). The V and J ends lost 1 base and 6 bases respectively, with 18 bases between them. This CDR3 spans 17 amino acids. Looked up from germline, CDR1 is SNHLY and CDR2 is FYNNEI.

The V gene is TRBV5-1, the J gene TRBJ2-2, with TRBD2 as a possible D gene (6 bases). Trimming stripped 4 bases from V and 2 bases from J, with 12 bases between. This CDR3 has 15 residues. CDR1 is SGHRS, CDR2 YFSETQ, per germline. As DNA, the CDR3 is TGCGCCAGCAGCCCGGGACTCATTAACACCGGGGAGCTGTTTTTT. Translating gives CASSPGLINTGELFF.

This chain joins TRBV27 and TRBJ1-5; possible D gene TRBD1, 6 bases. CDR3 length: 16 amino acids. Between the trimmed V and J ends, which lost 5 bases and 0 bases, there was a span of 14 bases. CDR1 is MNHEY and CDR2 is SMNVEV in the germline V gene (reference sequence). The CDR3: CASSNTGTFSNQPQHF. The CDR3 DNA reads TGTGCCAGCAGTAACACCGGGACATTTAGCAATCAGCCCCAGCATTTT.

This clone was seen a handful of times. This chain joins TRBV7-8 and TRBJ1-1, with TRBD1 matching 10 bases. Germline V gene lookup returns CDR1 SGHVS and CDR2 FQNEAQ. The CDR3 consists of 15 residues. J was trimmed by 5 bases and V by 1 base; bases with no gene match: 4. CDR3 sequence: CASSLGGTGVTEAFF. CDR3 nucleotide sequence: TGTGCCAGCAGCTTAGGGGGGACAGGGGTTACTGAAGCTTTCTTT.